One sample yielded the 32 T cell receptor beta chains listed below, sequenced in a study of beta chain features in type 1 diabetes. The study, taken as a whole, reports: Researchers report that Type 1 diabetes patients had moderately but significantly shorter TCRB CDR3s across all four CD4+ subsets.

These receptors lack a known antigen. Of the isolated RNA, all was reverse transcribed, and so the sequenced material was expressed TCRB transcripts. Assay used: immunoSEQ multiplex PCR; TCRdb lists only in-frame clones, some missing. The sample has hundreds of thousands of clones, over 11% seen once. What was sequenced was naive CD4+ T cells from blood. The receptor source for this set is a man younger than 35 with type 1 diabetes.

The chain couples TRBV14 to TRBJ1-2, with 9 bases that match TRBD1. The ends lost 1 base at V and 8 bases at J; junction bases unmatched: 8. The V gene's germline CDR1 is SGHDN and CDR2 FVKESK. CDR3 length equals 15 residues. The CDR3 protein is CASSQVGQGRGGYTF. The CDR3, as DNA: TGTGCCAGCAGCCAAGTCGGACAGGGGCGCGGAGGCTACACCTTC.

Only a few counts were recorded for this clone. The chain recombines TRBV5-6 with TRBJ2-7, with TRBD1 matching 9 bases. The CDR3 sequence is 16 residues long. V lost 2 bases and J lost 3; bases outside the gene matches: 9. Germline V gene sequence: CDR1 SGHDT, CDR2 YYEEEE. The CDR3 reads CASSLAPGQGLYEQYF. CDR3 nucleotides: TGTGCCAGCAGCTTAGCCCCGGGACAGGGTCTCTACGAGCAGTACTTC.

The chain couples TRBV2 to TRBJ1-2; D gene uncertain. V was pared by 4 bases and J by 4 bases, with 16 bases between. CDR3 size: 15 residues. Per the germline V gene, CDR1 is SNHLY and CDR2 is FYNNEI. The CDR3 sequence: CASSVDQDRFYGYTF. DNA of the CDR3: TGTGCCAGCAGTGTGGATCAGGACCGATTCTATGGCTACACCTTC.

The chain has TRBV9 and TRBJ2-1; 9 positions agree with TRBD2. Germline V lookup: CDR1 SGDLS, CDR2 YYNGEE. CDR3 length: 17 residues. The V gene end was trimmed by 2 bases and the J gene end by 6 bases; junction bases not matched to a gene: 12. The CDR3 here is CASSVDSGTSTFNEQFF. CDR3 nucleotides: TGTGCCAGCAGCGTCGACTCCGGGACTAGCACTTTCAATGAGCAGTTCTTC.

The table lists this clone with a few counts. V and J are TRBV29-1 and TRBJ2-1; 8 nucleotides agree with TRBD2. V lost 4 bases, J lost 3 bases, and 8 bases stayed unmatched. The length of the CDR3 is 15 residues. The germline V gene encodes CDR1 SQVTM and CDR2 ANQGSEA. CDR3 nucleotide sequence: TGCAGCGTTGTGGGCGGGAGCGGGGGCTACAATGAGCAGTTCTTC. It specifies CSVVGGSGGYNEQFF.

This clone was detected only a few times. The sample has other DNA sequences that encode this CDR3 too. In nucleotides, the CDR3 is TGCGCCAGCAGCTTGGGGACAGTGTCTGGGGCCAACGTCCTGACTTTC. Its translation: CASSLGTVSGANVLTF. The rearrangement joins TRBV5-1 to TRBJ2-6, with D perhaps matching TRBD1 (6 bases). V was cut by 0 bases and J by 1 base, with 8 bases left in between. Germline CDR1 is SGHRS and CDR2 is YFSETQ. The CDR3 length is 16 residues.

The genes are TRBV6-5 and TRBJ1-2, with unresolved D. The CDR3 is 13 amino acids. V was trimmed by 2 bases and J by 4 bases, leaving 8 bases between them. Per the germline V gene, CDR1 is MNHEY and CDR2 is SVGAGI. CDR3 nucleotides: TGTGCCAGCAGTTACGGGCAGTTCTATGGCTACACCTTC. Its protein is CASSYGQFYGYTF.

This clone was picked up a small number of times. The rearrangement links TRBV7-2 to TRBJ2-7, with D hard to call. V was clipped by 1 base and J by 6 bases, with 16 bases between them. Germline V lookup: CDR1 SGHTA, CDR2 FQGNSA. The CDR3 has 15 residues. The CDR3, as DNA: TGTGCCAGCAGCTTAGTTCGCCCCCCTACCGGCGAGCAGTACTTC. Protein product: CASSLVRPPTGEQYF.

The chain combines TRBV11-2 with TRBJ2-7, with D perhaps TRBD1 or TRBD2 (5 bases each). Germline lookup yields CDR1 SGHAT and CDR2 FQNNGV. CDR3 size: 16 residues. The germline V and J ends were trimmed by 5 bases and 6 bases, with 23 bases remaining between them. CDR3 in amino acids: CASSTLRGGIYSEQYF. In nucleotides, the CDR3 is TGTGCCAGCAGCACCCTACGGGGCGGCATTTACAGCGAGCAGTACTTC.

This chain links TRBV30 with TRBJ2-1, with TRBD2 matching over 8 bases. V shed 3 bases and J 4 bases; nucleotides not matched to a gene: 11. CDR1 and CDR2 from the germline V gene are GTSNPN and SVGIG (reference sequence). CDR3 length: 16 residues. The CDR3 loop is CAWSLATSGSYNEQFF. CDR3 sequence (DNA): TGTGCCTGGAGCCTTGCTACGAGCGGGAGTTACAATGAGCAGTTCTTC. The entire variable domain, with the rest obtained from reference TRBV30 and TRBJ2-1, is as follows: SQTIHQWPATLVQPVGSPLSLECTVEGTSNPNLYWYRQAAGRGLQLLFYSVGIGQISSEVPQNLSASRPQDRQFILSSKKLLLSDSGFYLCAWSLATSGSYNEQFFGPGTRLTVL.

Only a few counts were recorded for this clone. The chain recombines TRBV5-1 with TRBJ2-1; TRBD2 agrees at 13 bases. Germline V CDR1 and CDR2: SGHRS, YFSETQ. The CDR3 has 18 amino acids. V dropped 2 bases and J dropped 8; count of bases not matched to a gene: 13. The CDR3 bases are TGCGCCAGCAGCTTACCCCCTCCAACTAGCGGGGGGGCGTATGAGCAGTTCTTC. Its protein product is CASSLPPPTSGGAYEQFF.

This clone was counted a few times. The rearrangement links TRBV11-1 to TRBJ2-1, with a possible D match to TRBD2 (6 bases). The CDR3 runs 16 residues. CDR1 and CDR2 (germline): SGHAT, FQDESV (reference sequence). V lost 5 bases and J 7 bases, leaving 21 bases between the germline ends. Here the CDR3 DNA reads TGTGCCAGCAGCACTCTTGGGACTTCTACTGGGAATGAGCAGTTCTTC. It encodes CASSTLGTSTGNEQFF.

This clone was detected a few times. V gene TRBV7-9 combines with J gene TRBJ2-1, with D possibly called TRBD1 or TRBD2 (5 bases each). Germline V CDR1 and CDR2: SEHNR, FQNEAQ (reference sequence). This CDR3 comprises 15 residues. V was shortened by 5 bases and J by 0 bases, with 11 bases between the two germline ends. CDR3 in amino acids: CASSRDASSYNEQFF. The CDR3 nucleotides are TGTGCCAGCAGCCGGGACGCGAGCTCCTACAATGAGCAGTTCTTC. The whole variable domain, remainder taken from reference TRBV7-9 and TRBJ2-1, is DTGVSQNPRHKITKRGQNVTFRCDPISEHNRLYWYRQTLGQGPEFLTYFQNEAQLEKSRLLSDRFSAERPKGSFSTLEIQRTEQGDSAMYLCASSRDASSYNEQFFGPGTRLTVL.

This clone came up a few times. The V and J genes are TRBV7-2 and TRBJ2-7; D unresolved. V lost 1 base, J lost 2 bases, and 12 bases lay in between. The germline gives CDR1 SGHTA, CDR2 FQGNSA. This CDR3 spans 15 amino acids. The CDR3 sequence: CASSLGRPVTYEQYF. DNA of the CDR3: TGTGCCAGCAGCTTAGGTCGGCCAGTGACCTACGAGCAGTACTTC.

This clone has only a few counts. This sample also contains other DNA sequences that code for the same CDR3. The chain combines TRBV7-9 with TRBJ2-1; D not certain. CDR1 is SEHNR, CDR2 FQNEAQ, per germline (reference sequence). Trimming pared 3 bases from V and 0 bases from J, leaving 6 bases between. The CDR3 extends over 14 amino acids. For the CDR3, the DNA is TGTGCCAGCAGCTTGGGAAGCTCCTACAATGAGCAGTTCTTC. Its translation is CASSLGSSYNEQFF.

CDR3 protein: CASSRAGTSVETQYF. CDR3 bases: TGTGCCAGCAGCCGAGCCGGGACTAGCGTCGAGACCCAGTACTTC. The chain carries TRBV7-2 and TRBJ2-5, with TRBD2 matching 10 bases. CDR3 length: 15 amino acids. The germline V gene encodes CDR1 SGHTA and CDR2 FQGNSA. Losses at the gene ends were 5 bases for V and 5 bases for J; bases not matched to a gene: 8. Looking up the rest from reference TRBV7-2 and TRBJ2-5 gives the full variable domain: GAGVSQSPSNKVTEKGKDVELRCDPISGHTALYWYRQSLGQGLEFLIYFQGNSAPDKSGLPSDRFSAERTGGSVSTLTIQRTQQEDSAVYLCASSRAGTSVETQYFGPGTRLLVL.

In regard to this clone: Other DNA sequences in this sample translate to the same CDR3. The chain carries TRBV29-1 and TRBJ1-1; TRBD1 matches at 8 bases. The ends lost 6 bases at V and 1 base at J; junction bases unmatched: 1. Germline CDR1 SQVTM, CDR2 ANQGSEA. This CDR3 has 12 residues. The CDR3 region is CSVGTGNTEAFF. The CDR3, as DNA: TGCAGCGTGGGGACAGGGAACACTGAAGCTTTCTTT.

This clone was detected a few times. The V call is TRBV28, the J call TRBJ1-4; D gene uncertain. V was clipped by 8 bases and J by 0 bases, with 13 bases between them. This CDR3 region has 15 residues. CDR1 is MDHEN and CDR2 is SYDVKM in the germline V gene. The CDR3 DNA reads as TGTGCCAGCGGGTCACAGTTGCCAACTAATGAAAAACTGTTTTTT. Translation: CASGSQLPTNEKLFF. Full variable domain (rest looked up from reference TRBV28 and TRBJ1-4): DVKVTQSSRYLVKRTGEKVFLECVQDMDHENMFWYRQDPGLGLRLIYFSYDVKMKEKGDIPEGYSVSREKKERFSLILESASTNQTSMYLCASGSQLPTNEKLFFGSGTQLSVL.

The V call is TRBV18, the J call TRBJ1-1; D is possibly TRBD1 (6 bases). The CDR3 loop spans 14 amino acids. With 3 bases removed from V and 1 base from J, the gap between germline ends came to 9 bases. Germline CDR1 KGHSH, CDR2 LQKENI. This CDR3 is CASSPGTQNTEAFF. CDR3 DNA sequence: TGTGCCAGCTCACCTGGGACACAGAACACTGAAGCTTTCTTT.

This sequence joins TRBV7-2 and TRBJ2-2; 7 nucleotides agree with TRBD2. The CDR3 runs to 16 residues. Germline CDR1 reads SGHTA; CDR2 reads FQGNSA. V lost 5 bases and J lost 0; bases outside the gene matches: 6. This chain's CDR3 is CASSPLAGANTGELFF. The DNA for the CDR3 is TGTGCCAGCAGCCCCTTAGCGGGTGCGAACACCGGGGAGCTGTTTTTT.

CDR3 protein: CASSLTGRGTF. In DNA form, the CDR3 reads TGTGCCAGCAGCCTGACAGGTCGGGGGACCTTC. The chain has TRBV7-9 and TRBJ1-2; weak D call: TRBD1 (6 bases). This CDR3 is 11 amino acids long. Germline CDR1 is SEHNR and CDR2 is FQNEAQ (reference sequence). The V end lost 5 bases, the J end lost 14 bases, and 15 bases lay between the germline ends. Drawing the rest from reference TRBV7-9 and TRBJ1-2, the complete variable domain is DTGVSQNPRHKITKRGQNVTFRCDPISEHNRLYWYRQTLGQGPEFLTYFQNEAQLEKSRLLSDRFSAERPKGSFSTLEIQRTEQGDSAMYLCASSLTGRGTFGSGTRLTVV.

The rearrangement uses TRBV25-1 and TRBJ1-2; the match to TRBD1 covers 7 bases. Looked up from germline, CDR1 is MGHDK and CDR2 is SYGVNS. This CDR3 has 14 residues. Losses at the gene ends were 2 bases for V and 5 bases for J; bases not matched to a gene: 5. CDR3 amino acids: CASSEQGGAYGYTF. CDR3 sequence (DNA): TGTGCCAGCAGTGAACAGGGGGGCGCTTATGGCTACACCTTC.

The J gene is TRBJ1-5, the V gene TRBV7-9; weak D call: TRBD1 (6 bases). V lost 5 bases, J lost 1 base, and 12 bases lay in between. The CDR3 loop spans 15 amino acids. Per germline, CDR1 SEHNR and CDR2 FQNEAQ (reference sequence). The CDR3 spells CASSRTGSSNQPQHF. Written as DNA, the CDR3 is TGTGCCAGCAGCCGTACAGGGTCGAGCAATCAGCCCCAGCATTTT.

CDR3 bases: TGCGCCACTTCGGGCAGCAACTCCTACGAGCAGTACTTC. Amino acid sequence: CATSGSNSYEQYF. The rearrangement uses TRBV5-1 and TRBJ2-7; no definite D call. The CDR3 extends over 13 amino acids. Germline V lookup: CDR1 SGHRS, CDR2 YFSETQ. The ends were cut back, 9 bases at V and 0 bases at J, with 13 bases in the middle.

The rearrangement uses TRBV7-9 and TRBJ1-5, with a weak D call TRBD1 (5 bases). V lost 5 bases and J 0 bases, leaving 14 bases between the germline ends. The V gene's germline CDR1 is SEHNR and CDR2 FQNEAQ (reference sequence). This CDR3 has 16 residues. The CDR3 spells CASSTGTAYSNQPQHF. CDR3 DNA sequence: TGTGCCAGCAGCACCGGGACCGCGTATAGCAATCAGCCCCAGCATTTT.

This chain joins TRBV11-2 and TRBJ2-4; D call uncertain. Trimming shortened V by 3 bases and J by 12 bases, and 12 bases separated the two germline ends. In germline, CDR1 is SGHAT, CDR2 FQNNGV. The CDR3 covers 12 residues. CDR3 in DNA: TGTGCCAGCAGCTTTATGGCTACGGATCAGTACTTC. Its protein product is CASSFMATDQYF.

In its sample, this clone was seen a few times. The chain employs TRBV10-3 and TRBJ1-1; D is perhaps TRBD1 (5 bases). The CDR3 runs to 15 residues. Trimming cost V 4 bases and J 3 bases, with 15 bases left between them. Germline CDR1 is ENHRY and CDR2 is SYGVKD. The CDR3 reads CAISVGPPGDTEAFF. The DNA for the CDR3 is TGTGCCATCAGTGTGGGACCGCCGGGAGACACTGAAGCTTTCTTT.

The chain carries TRBV28 and TRBJ1-2, with D unresolved. The V end was cut by 5 bases, the J end by 7 bases, with 14 bases between. The CDR3 totals 13 residues. The germline CDR1 and CDR2 sequences are MDHEN and SYDVKM. CDR3 in DNA: TGTGCCAGCAGTGCACTATTACTGAGTGGCTACACCTTC. It translates to CASSALLLSGYTF.

A few counts support this clone. The V and J genes are TRBV7-2 and TRBJ2-5; D unresolved. CDR1 is SGHTA, CDR2 FQGNSA, per germline. CDR3 length: 13 amino acids. Trimming took off 6 bases at V and 2 bases at J, with 10 bases between the two ends. The CDR3 spells CASSSMRQETQYF. In nucleotides, the CDR3 is TGTGCCAGCAGTTCCATGCGGCAAGAGACCCAGTACTTC.

The genes are TRBV7-2 and TRBJ2-5; the match to TRBD1 covers 7 bases. The germline V gene encodes CDR1 SGHTA and CDR2 FQGNSA. The CDR3 covers 17 residues. V lost 0 bases and J lost 0; bases outside the gene matches: 7. The CDR3: CASSLARGTVYQETQYF. As DNA, the CDR3 is TGTGCCAGCAGCTTAGCGCGAGGGACAGTGTACCAAGAGACCCAGTACTTC.

The chain joins TRBV10-3 to TRBJ1-2; 7 bases match TRBD1. This CDR3 has 13 residues. V dropped 8 bases and J dropped 0; count of bases not matched to a gene: 3. CDR1 ENHRY and CDR2 SYGVKD come from the germline V gene. CDR3 in amino acids: CAIRDSTNYGYTF. The DNA for the CDR3 is TGTGCCATCCGGGACAGTACTAACTATGGCTACACCTTC.

On this clone: The same CDR3 is also encoded by other DNA sequences in this sample. V and J are TRBV2 and TRBJ2-3, with no clear D. With 4 bases removed from V and 2 bases from J, the gap between germline ends came to 4 bases. The germline gives CDR1 SNHLY, CDR2 FYNNEI. This CDR3 has 12 residues. The CDR3 loop reads CASSGDTDTQYF. CDR3 in DNA: TGTGCCAGCAGTGGCGACACAGATACGCAGTATTTT.